Below are 10 T cell receptor beta chains sequenced from a single sample in a study of regulatory T cells in long-lasting Graves disease. The authors built TCR beta libraries using iRepertoire HTBI primers and Arm-PCR of CDR3 regions. MiXCR was run by TCRdb on the multiplex PCR reads, yielding one entry per CDR3 protein. The sample records 400,000 to 500,000 distinct CDR3 sequences, about 22% being singletons. The time point is: persistent/refractory GD, antithyroid drugs over 5 years with positive TRAb. RNA extracted from PBMCs served as the sequencing template. The source was peripheral blood mononuclear cells (PBMCs), collected when the disease was refractory, from a patient treated with antithyroid drugs. These receptors were taken from a female donor with Graves disease.

This clonotype occurred many times. The V gene is TRBV11-2, the J gene TRBJ2-5; the D gene is possibly TRBD2 (7 bases). Between the trimmed V and J ends, which lost 1 base and 2 bases, there was a span of 14 bases. CDR1 is SGHAT and CDR2 is FQNNGV in the germline V gene. CDR3 size: 16 residues. CDR3 in amino acids: CASSLVRGGGQETQYF. Written as DNA, the CDR3 is TGTGCCAGCAGCTTAGTCCGCGGGGGCGGGCAAGAGACCCAGTACTTC.

This clonotype was recorded a few times. One base away lies a much larger clone, so this may be a sequencing read error. This chain links TRBV7-2 with TRBJ1-4, with D maybe TRBD1 (6 bases). This CDR3 has 15 amino acids. Germline V lookup: CDR1 SGHTA, CDR2 FQGNSA. V was pared by 5 bases and J by 8 bases, with 18 bases between. CDR3 DNA: TGTGCCAGCAGCCCAAGGGGGAGATGGTCGGAAAAACTGTTTTTT. Translated, it gives CASSPRGRWSEKLFF. Supplemented by reference TRBV7-2 and TRBJ1-4, the full variable domain reads GAGVSQSPSNKVTEKGKDVELRCDPISGHTALYWYRQSLGQGLEFLIYFQGNSAPDKSGLPSDRFSAERTGGSVSTLTIQRTQQEDSAVYLCASSPRGRWSEKLFFGSGTQLSVL.

Note on this clonotype: Given a much more abundant clone one base away, this may be a read error. The J gene is TRBJ2-5, the V gene TRBV6-1, with D hard to call. V dropped 5 bases and J dropped 0 bases, with 13 bases sitting between them. The CDR3 loop spans 15 amino acids. Germline CDR1 is MNHNS and CDR2 is SASEGT. The CDR3 loop reads CASSQAGYYQETQYF. For the CDR3, the DNA is TGTGCCAGCAGTCAGGCAGGATATTACCAAGAGACCCAGTACTTC.

This clonotype has a handful of counts. The junction does not match germline at one end; this may be a read error. The chain links TRBV12-5 to TRBJ1-2; perhaps TRBD1 as D (5 bases). The CDR3 is 13 residues long. CDR1 and CDR2 (germline): LGHNT, FRNRAP. The CDR3 is CASGLGGIPHYTF. As DNA, the CDR3 is TGTGCTAGTGGATTGGGGGGTATTCCCCACTACACCTTC.

The J gene is TRBJ1-3, the V gene TRBV29-1; D uncertain. Germline V lookup: CDR1 SQVTM, CDR2 ANQGSEA. The length of the CDR3 is 14 residues. V was shortened by 7 bases and J by 1 base, with 14 bases between the two germline ends. CDR3 loop: CSAYGWGSGNTIYF. CDR3 nucleotide sequence: TGCAGCGCATATGGTTGGGGTTCTGGAAACACCATATATTTT.

This clonotype was found a few times. CDR3 nucleotide sequence: TGTGCCATCAGGGCACGGACAGGGAACGAGCAGTACTTC. Translation: CAIRARTGNEQYF. This chain uses TRBV10-3 with TRBJ2-7; 8 nucleotides agree with TRBD1. Germline lookup yields CDR1 ENHRY and CDR2 SYGVKD. The CDR3 runs to 13 residues. J was trimmed by 5 bases and V by 6 bases; bases with no gene match: 6.

This chain links TRBV7-9 with TRBJ2-3; TRBD1 agrees at 7 bases. Trimming removed 5 bases from V and 3 bases from J; junction bases left unmatched: 11. Germline V gene sequence: CDR1 SEHNR, CDR2 FQNEAQ (reference sequence). This CDR3 contains 16 residues. CDR3 residues: CASSQPRDRLTDTQYF. The CDR3 DNA reads TGTGCCAGCAGCCAACCCCGGGACAGACTTACAGATACGCAGTATTTT.

This clonotype has just a few counts. This rearrangement joins TRBV19 to TRBJ2-7; tentatively, D is TRBD2 (6 bases). This CDR3 has 14 residues. CDR1 LNHDA and CDR2 SQIVND come from the germline V gene (reference sequence). V lost 3 bases to trimming and J lost 3 bases, with 12 bases between them. The DNA of the CDR3 is TGTGCCAGTAGTATTGGAGCGGGCCTCTACGAGCAGTACTTC. Protein sequence: CASSIGAGLYEQYF. The whole variable domain, remainder taken from reference TRBV19 and TRBJ2-7, is DGGITQSPKYLFRKEGQNVTLSCEQNLNHDAMYWYRQDPGQGLRLIYYSQIVNDFQKGDIAEGYSVSREKKESFPLTVTSAQKNPTAFYLCASSIGAGLYEQYFGPGTRLTVT.

The CDR3 DNA is TGTGCCAGCAGTTTGGGCAAAGGCACAGATACGCAGTATTTT. The encoded protein is CASSLGKGTDTQYF. The chain carries TRBV28 and TRBJ2-3; D gene uncertain. Germline CDR1 is MDHEN and CDR2 is SYDVKM. The CDR3 covers 14 residues. V lost 3 bases to trimming and J lost 1 base, with 8 bases between them.

The CDR3 loop reads CASSDSVLGYTF. In nucleotides, the CDR3 is TGTGCCAGTAGTGACAGTGTTTTGGGCTACACCTTC. The chain recombines TRBV19 with TRBJ1-2; tentative D call: TRBD1 (5 bases). Trimming left V 5 bases short and J 8 bases short, with 12 bases between. Germline CDR1 LNHDA, CDR2 SQIVND (reference sequence). The CDR3 is 12 amino acids.